Following are 2 T cell receptor beta chains from one sample sequenced in a study of blood T cell repertoires in COVID-19. Assay used: immunoSEQ multiplex PCR; TCRdb lists only in-frame clones, some missing. The sample holds under 400,000 clones; roughly 88% are singletons and the top ten take less than 3.5%. Sequenced sample: peripheral blood. The receptors were gathered from a woman in her 30s with COVID-19, enrolled during active disease.

In regard to this clone: Other DNA sequences within the sample encode an identical CDR3. V is TRBV2 and J is TRBJ1-1; 7 bases fit TRBD1. Trimming cost V 0 bases and J 6 bases; bases outside gene matches: 1. The V gene's germline CDR1 is SNHLY and CDR2 FYNNEI. CDR3 length equals 13 residues. The CDR3 reads CASSEAGTAEAFF. CDR3 nucleotides: TGTGCCAGCAGTGAAGCGGGGACAGCTGAAGCTTTCTTT. The variable domain in full, with the rest retrieved from reference TRBV2 and TRBJ1-1, is EPEVTQTPSHQVTQMGQEVILRCVPISNHLYFYWYRQILGQKVEFLVSFYNNEISEKSEIFDDQFSVERPDGSNFTLKIRSTKLEDSAMYFCASSEAGTAEAFFGQGTRLTVV.

This rearrangement joins TRBV5-6 to TRBJ2-7, with a possible D match to TRBD2 (6 bases). Deletions cut 4 bases from V and 2 bases from J, with 22 bases between. The CDR3 runs to 17 residues. In germline, CDR1 is SGHDT, CDR2 YYEEEE. The CDR3 DNA is TGTGCCAGCAGCCGCGGACGCCCGGGACTGGGAACCTACGAGCAGTACTTC. Translated: CASSRGRPGLGTYEQYF. Using reference TRBV5-6 and TRBJ2-7 for the parts outside the CDR3, the full variable domain is DAGVTQSPTHLIKTRGQQVTLRCSPKSGHDTVSWYQQALGQGPQFIFQYYEEEERQRGNFPDRFSGHQFPNYSSELNVNALLLGDSALYLCASSRGRPGLGTYEQYFGPGTRLTVT.